Sequencing of this TCR beta chain was carried out in a study of T cell responses to AZD1222 COVID-19 vaccine (dated by TCRdb to the early 2020s). A note on the overall study: A total of 230 or so trial participants underwent TCR sequencing, of whom about 200 received two doses of AZD1222 and approximately 25 received two doses of the MenACWY control vaccine. Trial participants were enrolled into age subgroups of 18-55, 56-69 and 70-plus years, which contained around 150, 28 and 57 TCR-sequenced participants, respectively. Beyond this particular receptor, the publication reports: The 56-69-year group was small, and its depth increase did not reach significance, likely because of low power. The vaccine-associated CD4 TCRs covered the entire spike protein, and the dominant responses fell in regions 160-218 and 743-854. Because no day 14 peak-response samples were available, the repertoires could be characterized only after the peak T cell response. Most participants were white British and females outnumbered males, and the authors suggested that clonal diversity may have been underestimated. Epitopes outside the regions mutated in the B.1.351 and B.1.1.7 variants were reportedly recognized by nearly half of the unique spike-specific TCRs. Conclusions about previously exposed vaccinees were limited because only six AZD1222 recipients were SARS-CoV-2 seropositive at baseline. After two AZD1222 doses, both the breadth and the depth of spike-specific TCRs were significantly higher than at day 0 and than in MenACWY recipients.

The CDR3 regions of human TCRbeta chains were analyzed by immunosequencing. The original methods were these. Repertoire TCRs were matched against a reference library of SARS-CoV-2-specific TCRs generated with the MIRA antigen-specificity platform. Breadth meant the fraction of unique TCRs that were SARS-CoV-2-associated, whereas depth meant the fraction of total T cells that were SARS-CoV-2-associated. Using the MIRA data, each spike-specific TCR was assigned both to the spike region to which the TCR was reactive and to a CD4 or CD8 class. Log10-transformed breadth and depth values were compared by one-way ANOVA with Sidak's multiple comparisons tests. Drawn from immuneACCESS, this table holds only the in-frame rearrangements with V and J called that TCRdb kept. Clones are partly lost; checked studies trace under half to an unresolved V gene and leave the rest unexplained. V and J calls and clone size come straight from that table; D and trimming were deduced from the DNA. Here the sample has some 99,000 clones; over 75% occur a single time. Over 10% of the sample goes to the ten largest clones.

The germline V gene gives CDR1 as SNHLY and CDR2 as FYNNEI. Reading from cysteine to phenylalanine, the CDR3 counts 12 amino acids. Here the CDR3 DNA is all that survives: 36 bases in frame from base 1. Trimming takes 6 bases from V and 9 bases from J, and the germline ends sit 12 bases apart. This clone was counted a few times. This clone's antigen is unknown. Base qualities are missing; no much larger clone stands one base away. The time point label on this specimen signifies: baseline before first vaccination. Read against the paper, the sample's treatment or condition label means: meningococcal conjugate vaccine given as trial control. Samples from vaccinated people were obtained from the UK trials COV001 and COV002, which included a single-blind randomized controlled phase 2/3 trial of AZD1222 (ChAdOx1 nCoV-19) in healthy adults. For TCRbeta chain sequencing, PBMC samples from trial participants were taken at day 0 and at day 28 after the second dose.

This clonotype was obtained from an adult in good health. The sequence is built from TRBV2 and TRBJ1-5; the D gene lacks a confident call. Here the sequenced sample was peripheral blood, taken on day 0 of MenACWY control vaccination. The CDR3 region: CASSEEPGPQHF. The DNA sequence reads TGTGCCAGCAGCGAGGAACCGGGGCCCCAGCATTTT.